These T cell receptor beta chains were read from a single sample in a study of CD8 T cells in ankylosing spondylitis. MiXCR, applied by TCRdb to the 5' RACE reads, yields one record per CDR3 protein. The sample records around 890,000 distinct CDR3 sequences, approximately 12% being singletons. The sample consisted of blood, either unsorted or a sorted T cell fraction (not recorded which). The receptors shown here come from a male donor with ankylosing spondylitis. The CDR3 runs from the conserved cysteine through the conserved F or W. Fields, in order: D gene, V gene, J gene, clone size, CDR3 protein, CDR3 DNA. The D gene is left open where the match is weak. Size is stated for part of the rows, as once, few or many counts, or as a class when the clone is expanded.

.	TRBV12-3/TRBV12-4	TRBJ1-1	few	CASSSRGGATEAFF	TGTGCCAGCAGTTCCCGTGGGGGGGCTACTGAAGCTTTCTTT
.	TRBV6-5	TRBJ2-1	many	CASSYWEEVNEQFF	TGTGCCAGCAGTTACTGGGAGGAGGTTAATGAGCAGTTCTTC
TRBD1	TRBV7-3	TRBJ1-1	.	CASSSLWTGPTEAFF	TGTGCCAGCAGCTCCCTTTGGACAGGGCCCACTGAAGCTTTCTTT
.	TRBV12-5	TRBJ2-1	.	CASGPGGGGSYNEQFF	TGTGCTAGTGGTCCTGGAGGGGGGGGCTCCTACAATGAGCAGTTCTTC
.	TRBV4-3	TRBJ2-2	.	CASSQDALKAGRTGELFF	TGCGCCAGCAGCCAAGATGCATTGAAGGCAGGGCGCACCGGGGAGCTGTTTTTT
.	TRBV24-1	TRBJ2-1	few	CATSNHRVAPYNEQFF	TGTGCCACCAGTAACCACAGGGTAGCCCCTTACAATGAGCAGTTCTTC
TRBD2	TRBV6-5	TRBJ2-3	many	CATNPGGSVADTQYF	TGTGCCACAAACCCAGGCGGGAGCGTCGCAGATACGCAGTATTTT
TRBD2	TRBV10-3	TRBJ2-1	few	CAIRASGGHNEQFF	TGTGCCATCAGAGCTAGCGGGGGCCACAATGAGCAGTTCTTC
.	TRBV5-1	TRBJ1-3	.	CASRRDLGNTIYF	TGCGCCAGCAGGCGCGATCTTGGAAACACCATATATTTT
.	TRBV11-2	TRBJ2-2	.	CASSFDWKGTGELFF	TGTGCCAGCAGCTTCGATTGGAAGGGCACCGGGGAGCTGTTTTTT
TRBD2	TRBV28	TRBJ2-2	.	CASVGLASTGELFF	TGTGCCAGCGTAGGACTAGCGAGCACCGGGGAGCTGTTTTTT
.	TRBV29-1	TRBJ1-3	many	CSATTGNLGNTIYF	TGCAGCGCTACAACAGGGAACCTTGGAAACACCATATATTTT
.	TRBV7-2	TRBJ1-1	many	CASSLFSEGWGTEAFF	TGTGCCAGCAGCTTATTCTCAGAGGGATGGGGAACTGAAGCTTTCTTT
.	TRBV11-3	TRBJ1-1	.	CASSSGWRGRDTEAFF	TGTGCCAGCAGCTCCGGGTGGCGAGGAAGGGACACTGAAGCTTTCTTT
.	TRBV4-3	TRBJ1-2	.	CASSQQGGYGYTF	TGCGCCAGCAGCCAACAGGGTGGCTATGGCTACACCTTC
TRBD1	TRBV5-1	TRBJ2-1	.	CASSRETGSDEQFF	TGCGCCAGCAGCCGTGAGACAGGGTCGGATGAGCAGTTCTTC
TRBD2	TRBV10-2	TRBJ2-1	few	CASHLAGGSNEQFF	TGCGCCAGTCACCTAGCGGGAGGGTCCAATGAGCAGTTCTTC
.	TRBV21-1	TRBJ2-3	few	CASSARYSGGSTDTQYF	TGTGCCAGCAGCGCCCGGTATAGCGGGGGGAGCACAGATACGCAGTATTTT
.	TRBV7-3	TRBJ2-4	few	CASSSTAGIQYF	TGTGCCAGCAGCTCGACAGCGGGTATTCAGTACTTC
.	TRBV2	TRBJ2-1	.	CASSENGRNNEQFF	TGTGCCAGCAGTGAAAATGGTAGAAACAATGAGCAGTTCTTC
.	TRBV20-1	TRBJ1-6	.	CSARGVTNSPLHF	TGCAGTGCTAGAGGGGTTACAAATTCACCCCTCCACTTT
.	TRBV11-1	TRBJ2-7	.	CASSYTSSAGSAYEQYF	TGTGCCAGCAGTTATACTTCATCTGCGGGATCGGCCTACGAGCAGTACTTC
.	TRBV6-1	TRBJ1-2	many	CAGSRGAGYGYTF	TGTGCCGGCAGTCGGGGCGCCGGCTATGGCTACACCTTC
.	TRBV20-1	TRBJ1-4	.	CSAKQGTDEKLFF	TGCAGTGCCAAGCAGGGAACAGATGAAAAACTGTTTTTT
TRBD1	TRBV5-1	TRBJ1-2	.	CASSSTGTGGAVGYTF	TGCGCCAGCAGCAGCACCGGGACAGGGGGCGCGGTTGGCTACACCTTC
TRBD1	TRBV29-1	TRBJ1-1	few	CSAAGQPNTEAFF	TGCAGCGCTGCGGGACAGCCGAACACTGAAGCTTTCTTT
.	TRBV5-1	TRBJ1-4	.	CASSLGETELFF	TGCGCCAGCAGCTTGGGGGAGACGGAACTGTTTTTT
.	TRBV7-8	TRBJ2-5	.	CASSLVQAETQYF	TGTGCCAGCAGCTTAGTACAGGCGGAGACCCAGTACTTC
.	TRBV11-2	TRBJ2-2	few	CASSRTRPGELFF	TGTGCCAGCAGCCGTACCCGGCCCGGGGAGCTGTTTTTT
TRBD2	TRBV12-3/TRBV12-4	TRBJ2-7	.	CASSGSGTSYEQYF	TGTGCCAGCAGTGGTAGCGGGACCTCCTACGAGCAGTACTTC
.	TRBV7-6	TRBJ2-1	.	CASSLEDGSSYEQFF	TGTGCCAGCAGCTTAGAAGACGGGAGTAGTTATGAGCAGTTCTTC
TRBD1	TRBV15	TRBJ2-1	.	CATSRVQGASVWQFF	TGTGCCACCAGCAGAGTCCAGGGGGCTTCTGTTTGGCAGTTCTTC
TRBD1	TRBV6-5	TRBJ1-6	few	CASSYQGESPLHF	TGTGCCAGCAGTTACCAGGGGGAATCACCCCTCCACTTT
TRBD2	TRBV5-1	TRBJ2-5	.	CASSFSGLAENQETQYF	TGCGCCAGCAGCTTTTCTGGACTAGCGGAGAACCAAGAGACCCAGTACTTC
TRBD1	TRBV6-1	TRBJ1-1	few	CASRRTGWDTEAFF	TGTGCCAGCAGGCGGACAGGGTGGGACACTGAAGCTTTCTTT
TRBD2	TRBV6-2/TRBV6-3	TRBJ2-2	many	CASSYARTSRTGELFF	TGTGCCAGCAGTTACGCCAGGACTAGCAGGACCGGGGAGCTGTTTTTT
TRBD2	TRBV5-6	TRBJ2-2	many	CASSFGGRASGELFF	TGTGCCAGCAGCTTTGGCGGGAGGGCCTCCGGGGAGCTGTTTTTT
TRBD2	TRBV24-1	TRBJ2-1	many	CATSEGKTSGSSWNEQFF	TGTGCCACCAGTGAGGGCAAGACTAGCGGGAGTAGTTGGAATGAGCAGTTCTTC
TRBD2	TRBV11-2	TRBJ2-1	.	CASSRPGLAGVYNEQFF	TGTGCCAGCAGCCGACCGGGACTAGCGGGAGTTTACAATGAGCAGTTCTTC
.	TRBV29-1	TRBJ2-3	.	CSVGSGRPFTDTQYF	TGCAGCGTTGGAAGTGGGCGACCATTCACAGATACGCAGTATTTT
.	TRBV12-3/TRBV12-4	TRBJ1-2	.	CASTLRSNYGYTF	TGTGCCAGCACTTTGAGGTCAAACTATGGCTACACCTTC
.	TRBV6-1	TRBJ2-1	.	CASSERVRFF	TGTGCCAGCAGTGAGAGGGTTCGGTTCTTC
TRBD1	TRBV7-2	TRBJ2-5	.	CASSQGTARETQYF	TGTGCCAGCAGCCAAGGGACAGCCCGGGAGACCCAGTACTTC
.	TRBV15	TRBJ2-7	few	CATSRGGFGNEQYF	TGTGCCACCAGCAGGGGAGGTTTTGGGAACGAGCAGTACTTC
.	TRBV7-2	TRBJ2-4	few	CASKGGLAKNIQYF	TGTGCCAGCAAGGGGGGGCTAGCCAAAAACATTCAGTACTTC
TRBD2	TRBV20-1	TRBJ2-1	many	CSATGTSGRDEQFF	TGCAGTGCTACCGGGACTAGCGGGAGGGATGAGCAGTTCTTC
.	TRBV6-5	TRBJ1-2	few	CASSSRQYGYTF	TGTGCCAGCAGTTCCAGACAGTATGGCTACACCTTC
TRBD2	TRBV24-1	TRBJ2-1	few	CATSDPLAGGPYNEQFF	TGTGCCACCAGTGACCCACTAGCGGGAGGGCCTTACAATGAGCAGTTCTTC
TRBD1	TRBV4-2	TRBJ2-1	.	CASSPRDRCLYNEQFF	TGTGCCAGCAGCCCCCGGGACAGGTGCCTCTACAATGAGCAGTTCTTC
.	TRBV6-1	TRBJ1-2	.	CASLGPTGVRGYTF	TGTGCCAGCCTAGGCCCTACAGGCGTCCGTGGCTACACCTTC
.	TRBV4-3	TRBJ2-5	many	CASSQDSETQYF	TGCGCCAGCAGCCAAGATTCGGAGACCCAGTACTTC
.	TRBV9	TRBJ1-2	many	CASSVGSYGYTF	TGTGCCAGCAGCGTGGGGAGCTATGGCTACACCTTC
.	TRBV28	TRBJ1-4	.	CASSFPTGGSEKLFF	TGTGCCAGCAGTTTCCCTACAGGAGGGAGTGAAAAACTGTTTTTT